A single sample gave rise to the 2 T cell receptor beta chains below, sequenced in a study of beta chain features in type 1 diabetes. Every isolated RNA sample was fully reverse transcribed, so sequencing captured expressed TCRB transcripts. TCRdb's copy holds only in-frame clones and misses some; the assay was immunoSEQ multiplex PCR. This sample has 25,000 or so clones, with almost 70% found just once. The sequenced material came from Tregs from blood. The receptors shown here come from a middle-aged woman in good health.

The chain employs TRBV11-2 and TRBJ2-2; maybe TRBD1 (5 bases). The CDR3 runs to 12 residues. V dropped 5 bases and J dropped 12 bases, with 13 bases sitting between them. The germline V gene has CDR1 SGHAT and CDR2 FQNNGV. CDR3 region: CASSTDSRKLFF. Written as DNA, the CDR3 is TGTGCCAGCAGCACCGACAGTAGAAAGCTGTTTTTT.

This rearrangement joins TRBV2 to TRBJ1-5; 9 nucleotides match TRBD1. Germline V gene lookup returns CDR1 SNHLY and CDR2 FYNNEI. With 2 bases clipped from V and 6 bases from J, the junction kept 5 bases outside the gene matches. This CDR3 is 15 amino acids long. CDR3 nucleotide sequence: TGTGCCAGCAGTGAAACGACAGGGGGGATTCAGCCCCAGCATTTT. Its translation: CASSETTGGIQPQHF.